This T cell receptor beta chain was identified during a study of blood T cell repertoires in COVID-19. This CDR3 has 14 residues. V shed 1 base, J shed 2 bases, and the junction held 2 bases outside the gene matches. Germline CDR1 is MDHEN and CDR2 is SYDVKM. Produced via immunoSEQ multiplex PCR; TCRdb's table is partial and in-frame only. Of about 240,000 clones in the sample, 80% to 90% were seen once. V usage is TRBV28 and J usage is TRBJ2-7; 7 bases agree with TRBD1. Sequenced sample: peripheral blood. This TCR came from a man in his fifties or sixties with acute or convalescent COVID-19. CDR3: CASSLLDRTYEQYF. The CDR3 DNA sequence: TGTGCCAGCAGTTTATTGGACAGGACCTACGAGCAGTACTTC.